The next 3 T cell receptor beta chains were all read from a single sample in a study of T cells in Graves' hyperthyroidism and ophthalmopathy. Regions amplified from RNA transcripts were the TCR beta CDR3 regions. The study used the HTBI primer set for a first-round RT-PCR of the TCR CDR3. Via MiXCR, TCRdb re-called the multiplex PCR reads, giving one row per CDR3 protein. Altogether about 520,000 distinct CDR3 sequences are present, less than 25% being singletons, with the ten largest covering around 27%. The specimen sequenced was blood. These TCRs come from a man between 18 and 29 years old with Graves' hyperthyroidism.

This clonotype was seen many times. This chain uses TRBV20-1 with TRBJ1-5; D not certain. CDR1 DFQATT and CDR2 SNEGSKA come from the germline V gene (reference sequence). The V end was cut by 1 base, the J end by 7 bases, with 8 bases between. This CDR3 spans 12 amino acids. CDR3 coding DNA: TGCAGTGCTAGAGTTGGGGAACAGCCCCAGCATTTT. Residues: CSARVGEQPQHF.

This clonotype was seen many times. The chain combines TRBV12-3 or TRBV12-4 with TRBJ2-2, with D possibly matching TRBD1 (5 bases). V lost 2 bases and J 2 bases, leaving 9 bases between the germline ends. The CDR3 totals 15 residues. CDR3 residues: CASSLRTSNTGELFF. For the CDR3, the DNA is TGTGCCAGCAGTTTACGGACATCTAACACCGGGGAGCTGTTTTTT.

This chain's CDR3 is CASTSSEWETQYF. CDR3 bases: TGTGCCAGCACCTCATCCGAATGGGAGACCCAGTACTTC. This chain links TRBV5-4 with TRBJ2-5, with D unresolved. The CDR3 is made up of 13 amino acids. CDR1 is SGHNT and CDR2 is YYREEE in the germline V gene (reference sequence). Trimming stripped 6 bases from V and 5 bases from J, with 14 bases between.